Detailed here is one T cell receptor beta chain. Antigen: not known. After isolation, RNA underwent reverse transcription to generate cDNA as the sequencing template. Sequencing was performed with immunoSEQ multiplex PCR; in TCRdb, only in-frame clones are kept and a portion is missing. This repertoire shows 150,000 to 250,000 clones, 45% to 75% found once; its top ten account for roughly 3.3%. The entry originates in a study of CD8+ T cells in alopecia areata. Overall study results and limits: Sequences from scalp samples also cover resident alphabeta T cells of normal skin. Tofacitinib delivered significant drops in scalp clonality and in expanded CD8+ clones among the top 100. Affected scalp, especially in alopecia totalis/universalis, had a higher clonality than normal scalp did.

Treatment of the sample: oral pan-JAK inhibitor, 5-10 mg twice daily. Researchers took lesional scalp punch biopsies and peripheral blood from people who were alopecia areata patients. This CDR3 spans 14 amino acids. The ends were cut back, 4 bases at V and 6 bases at J, with 16 bases in the middle. Germline lookup yields CDR1 SGHRS and CDR2 YFSETQ. The TCR sequence derives from a human donor with alopecia areata. The V call is TRBV5-1, the J call TRBJ1-1, with D tentatively TRBD1 (5 bases). The source was CD4+ T cells sorted from blood, collected at week 4, from a patient treated with tofacitinib. The CDR3 loop is CASSPGPGSSEAFF. In DNA, the CDR3 is TGCGCCAGCAGCCCAGGGCCGGGTTCGTCTGAAGCTTTCTTT. Drawing the rest from reference TRBV5-1 and TRBJ1-1, the complete variable domain is KAGVTQTPRYLIKTRGQQVTLSCSPISGHRSVSWYQQTPGQGLQFLFEYFSETQRNKGNFPGRFSGRQFSNSRSEMNVSTLELGDSALYLCASSPGPGSSEAFFGQGTRLTVV.